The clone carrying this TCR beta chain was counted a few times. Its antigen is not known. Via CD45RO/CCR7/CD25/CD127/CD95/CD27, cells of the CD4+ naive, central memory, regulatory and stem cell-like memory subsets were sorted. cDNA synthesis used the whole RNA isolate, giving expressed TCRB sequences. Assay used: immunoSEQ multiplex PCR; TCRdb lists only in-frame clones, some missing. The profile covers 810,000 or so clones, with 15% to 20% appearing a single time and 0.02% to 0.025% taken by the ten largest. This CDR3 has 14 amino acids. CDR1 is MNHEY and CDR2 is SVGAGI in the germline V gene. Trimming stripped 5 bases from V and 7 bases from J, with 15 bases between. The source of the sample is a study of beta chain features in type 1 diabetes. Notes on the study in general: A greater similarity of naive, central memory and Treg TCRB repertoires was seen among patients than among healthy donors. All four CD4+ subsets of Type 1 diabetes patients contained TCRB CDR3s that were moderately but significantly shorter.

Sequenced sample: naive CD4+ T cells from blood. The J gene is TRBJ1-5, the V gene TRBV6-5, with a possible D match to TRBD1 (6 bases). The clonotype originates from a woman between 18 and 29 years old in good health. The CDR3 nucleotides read TGTGCCAGCAGTAACAGGGTGGCGGGGCAGCCCCAGCATTTT. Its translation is CASSNRVAGQPQHF.